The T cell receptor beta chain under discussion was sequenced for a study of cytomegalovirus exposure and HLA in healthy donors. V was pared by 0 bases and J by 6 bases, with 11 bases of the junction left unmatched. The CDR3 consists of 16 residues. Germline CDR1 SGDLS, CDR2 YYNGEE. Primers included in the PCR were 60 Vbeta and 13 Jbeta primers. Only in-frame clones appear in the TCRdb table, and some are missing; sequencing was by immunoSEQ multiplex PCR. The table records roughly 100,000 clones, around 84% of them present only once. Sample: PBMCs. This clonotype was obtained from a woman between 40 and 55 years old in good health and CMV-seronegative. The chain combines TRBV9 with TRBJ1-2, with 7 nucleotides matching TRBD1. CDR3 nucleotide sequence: TGTGCCAGCAGCGTAGGTGACAGGGACCGGGACGATGGCTACACCTTC. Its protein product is CASSVGDRDRDDGYTF.